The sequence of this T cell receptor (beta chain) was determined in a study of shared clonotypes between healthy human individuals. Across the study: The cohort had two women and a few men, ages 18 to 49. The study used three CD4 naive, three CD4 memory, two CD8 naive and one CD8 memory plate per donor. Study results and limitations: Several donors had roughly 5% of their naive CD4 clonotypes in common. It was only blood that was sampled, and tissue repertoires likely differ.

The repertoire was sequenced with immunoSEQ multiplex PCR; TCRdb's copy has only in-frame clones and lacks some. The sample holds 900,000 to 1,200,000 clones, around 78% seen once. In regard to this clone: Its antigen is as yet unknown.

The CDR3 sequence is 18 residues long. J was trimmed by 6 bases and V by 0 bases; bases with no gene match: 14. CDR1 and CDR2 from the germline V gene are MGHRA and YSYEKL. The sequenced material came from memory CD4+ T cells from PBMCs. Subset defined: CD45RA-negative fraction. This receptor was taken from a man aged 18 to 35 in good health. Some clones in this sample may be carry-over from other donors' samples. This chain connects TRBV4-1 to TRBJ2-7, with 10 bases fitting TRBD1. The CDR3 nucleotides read TGCGCCAGCAGCCAAGACCTAGGGGCCCGGGACAGGGGAATCGAGCAGTACTTC. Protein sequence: CASSQDLGARDRGIEQYF.